The entry below describes one TCR beta chain. Its antigen is still unknown. Any history of autoimmune disease or systemic immunosuppression disqualified patients. This sample is part of a study of OX40 agonist ivuxolimab in advanced cancers. Study information: Age averaged around 58 years (range roughly 20 to 90), and roughly 80% were male. Three partial responders included one hepatocellular carcinoma patient and two cutaneous melanoma patients. Study-wide results and caveats: At doses 0.1 to 3.0 mg/kg, CD4+ and CD8+ clones expanded.

TCRdb's copy holds only in-frame clones and misses some; the assay was immunoSEQ multiplex PCR. The sample yields 25,000 to 30,000 clones, over 75% seen once. J gave up 1 base and V 6 bases, and 15 bases lay outside the gene matches. CDR3 length: 19 amino acids. Germline V lookup: CDR1 LGHNT, CDR2 FRNRAP. The clonotype originates from an adult with an advanced solid tumor such as melanoma, head and neck, liver or kidney cancer. Sample: CD4+ or CD8+ T cells sorted from blood, taken in a trial of the OX40 agonist ivuxolimab. The rearrangement uses TRBV12-5 and TRBJ2-1; TRBD1 aligns across 10 bases. The chain's CDR3 is CASGAGTGEFGRSYNEQFF. The CDR3 region has the DNA TGTGCTAGTGGGGCCGGGACAGGGGAATTTGGGCGTTCCTACAATGAGCAGTTCTTC.